Listed here are 8 T cell receptor beta chains from one sample, sequenced in a study of blood T cell repertoires in COVID-19. Data came from immunoSEQ multiplex PCR; TCRdb stores just in-frame clones and leaves some out. The data hold some 47,000 clones, with about 85% observed a single time. Sequenced material: peripheral blood. The receptors here all came from an elderly woman in a cohort sampled during active or convalescent COVID-19.

The chain carries TRBV29-1 and TRBJ2-2, with 8 bases lining up with TRBD2. The CDR3 is made up of 15 amino acids. CDR1 and CDR2 (germline): SQVTM, ANQGSEA. V was clipped by 6 bases and J by 6 bases; unmatched bases: 12. The CDR3 loop reads CSVRVGTRASGELFF. DNA of the CDR3: TGCAGCGTCCGAGTCGGGACTAGGGCCTCCGGGGAGCTGTTTTTT.

The V call is TRBV5-6, the J call TRBJ1-2; no definite D call. V was trimmed by 0 bases and J by 6 bases, leaving 9 bases between them. The CDR3 covers 13 residues. Germline V gives CDR1 SGHDT, CDR2 YYEEEE. This chain's CDR3 is CASSLAGVDGYTF. The DNA for the CDR3 is TGTGCCAGCAGCTTGGCCGGGGTTGATGGCTACACCTTC.

This rearrangement joins TRBV7-9 to TRBJ2-7, with D perhaps TRBD2 (6 bases). The CDR3 runs to 15 residues. Trimming stripped 1 base from V and 2 bases from J, with 12 bases between. The V gene's germline CDR1 is SEHNR and CDR2 FQNEAQ (reference sequence). The CDR3 protein is CASSLGRGSPYEQYF. The CDR3 coding sequence is TGTGCCAGCAGCTTAGGACGGGGGTCCCCCTACGAGCAGTACTTC.

The V and J genes are TRBV5-1 and TRBJ1-2, with 8 positions matching TRBD1. The CDR3 has 14 amino acids. The germline V gene encodes CDR1 SGHRS and CDR2 YFSETQ. The V gene end was trimmed by 1 base and the J gene end by 7 bases; junction bases not matched to a gene: 6. CDR3 amino acids: CASSLFGDRTGYTF. The CDR3 region has the DNA TGCGCCAGCAGCTTGTTTGGGGACAGGACTGGCTACACCTTC.

This chain connects TRBV3-1 (or the pseudogene TRBV3-2) to TRBJ2-5, with 7 bases aligning to TRBD1. The V segment lost 3 bases and the J segment 1 base; nucleotides outside the gene matches: 11. Germline V lookup: CDR1 LGHDT, CDR2 YNNKEL (reference sequence). This CDR3 is 17 amino acids long. CDR3 residues: CASSQGLGDRPQETQYF. The CDR3 DNA follows: TGTGCCAGCAGCCAGGGCTTGGGGGACAGACCCCAAGAGACCCAGTACTTC.

The V call is TRBV4-1, the J call TRBJ2-2, with D possibly TRBD2 on 5 matching bases. V was cut by 4 bases and J by 4 bases, with 10 bases left in between. CDR3 length: 14 amino acids. Germline V CDR1 and CDR2: MGHRA, YSYEKL. In DNA, the CDR3 is TGCGCCAGCAGCCCCGGACTTCTCACCGGGGAGCTGTTTTTT. This encodes CASSPGLLTGELFF.

The gene calls are TRBV5-4 and TRBJ2-5, with 8 bases that match TRBD2. Germline assignment: CDR1 SGHNT and CDR2 YYREEE (reference sequence). The ends lost 0 bases at V and 5 bases at J; junction bases unmatched: 9. This CDR3 contains 16 residues. Here the CDR3 DNA reads TGTGCCAGCAGCTTGGGGGTCCGGGAGGGCCGGGAGACCCAGTACTTC. It specifies CASSLGVREGRETQYF.

The V gene is TRBV15, the J gene TRBJ2-6; D unclear. Germline lookup yields CDR1 LNHNV and CDR2 YYDKDF (reference sequence). The CDR3 contains 17 residues. V lost 1 base to trimming and J lost 0 bases, with 10 bases between them. The CDR3 sequence is CATSRVTDFSGANVLTF. In nucleotides, the CDR3 is TGTGCCACCAGCAGAGTCACCGACTTCTCTGGGGCCAACGTCCTGACTTTC.